The clone carrying this T cell receptor beta chain has a handful of counts. Profiling relied on immunoSEQ multiplex PCR, and the TCRdb table lists in-frame clones only, not all of them. Among around 9,200 clones listed, more than 25% were seen once. This sample is drawn from a study of graft-versus-host responses after intestinal transplantation. The researchers put approximately 200,000 CFSE-labeled responder cells into plates with approximately 200,000 irradiated, violet-dye-labeled stimulator cells. Broader study findings: High graft-versus-host to host-versus-graft clonal ratios were seen in allografts of patients with graft-donor T cell macrochimerism.

Germline CDR1 SGDLS, CDR2 YYNGEE. This CDR3 region has 15 residues. The V end was cut by 3 bases, the J end by 7 bases, with 16 bases between. The specimen comprised alloreactive CD8+ T cells from a mixed lymphocyte reaction culture, sampled before intestinal transplant. The subset is: CFSE-low proliferating T cells sorted from approximately 6-day pre-transplant mixed lymphocyte reaction (GvH or HvG direction). The clonotype originates from a human patient who received an intestinal transplant. The V gene is TRBV9, the J gene TRBJ1-4; D unresolved. In nucleotides, the CDR3 is TGTGCCAGCAGCGGAAGCGACGGCGTGGTTGAAAAACTGTTTTTT. Protein: CASSGSDGVVEKLFF.